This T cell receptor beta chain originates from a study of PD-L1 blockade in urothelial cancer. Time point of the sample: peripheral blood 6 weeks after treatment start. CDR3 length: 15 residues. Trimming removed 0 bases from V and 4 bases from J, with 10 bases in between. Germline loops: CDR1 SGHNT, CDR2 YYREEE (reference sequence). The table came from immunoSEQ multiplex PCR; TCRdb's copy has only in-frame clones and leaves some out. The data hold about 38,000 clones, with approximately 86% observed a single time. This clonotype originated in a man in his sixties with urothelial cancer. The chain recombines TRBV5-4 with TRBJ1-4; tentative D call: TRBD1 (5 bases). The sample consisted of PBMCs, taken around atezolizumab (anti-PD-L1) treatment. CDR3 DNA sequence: TGTGCCAGCAGCTTGGGAACGGGGGGTAATGAAAAACTGTTTTTT. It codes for CASSLGTGGNEKLFF. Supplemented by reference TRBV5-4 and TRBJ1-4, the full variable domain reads ETGVTQSPTHLIKTRGQQVTLRCSSQSGHNTVSWYQQALGQGPQFIFQYYREEENGRGNFPPRFSGLQFPNYSSELNVNALELDDSALYLCASSLGTGGNEKLFFGSGTQLSVL.